This TCR beta chain was recorded in a study of response to subunit inactivated influenza vaccine. CDR3 length equals 12 residues. This clonotype was seen a single time. This sequence may be a read error, since a much larger clone differs from it by one base. TCRdb used MiXCR to reprocess the RT-PCR reads, holding one entry per CDR3 protein. The sample contains 500,000 to 600,000 distinct CDR3 sequences, approximately 11% of which appear only once. The data were also submitted as part of a second study, on T cells expressing NK-cell markers. This second study says: It was by 5'RACE template switching with UMIs that TCR beta cDNA was made. Among the eight sequenced donors, seven tested HCMV-seropositive and one tested seronegative. Dominant NKG2C+ clonotypes accounted for roughly 1.0-7.0% of CD8+ T cells in about 6 donors. These clonotypes additionally ranked first within the CD3+CD56-NKG2C+ fraction of a few donors.

Sequenced material: PBMCs from blood, taken on the day of vaccination. The rearrangement joins TRBV12-3 or TRBV12-4 to TRBJ2-5; no clear D. TRBJ2-1 explains the end of the DNA better; the J call may be wrong. This sequence was found in a man aged 50 to 59 who received an inactivated influenza vaccine. The DNA of the CDR3 is TGTGCCAGCAGTGGGTCGGTAGAGACCCAGTTCTTC. This sequence encodes CASSGSVETQFF.